This TCR beta chain was profiled in a study of T cell responses to AZD1222 COVID-19 vaccine. General study findings and limits: Donors skewed white British and female; clonal diversity was possibly underestimated. Vaccine-associated CD4 TCRs ranged over spike, dominating at 160-218 and 743-854. Reportedly, close to half of spike-specific TCRs are directed against unmutated variant regions.

This clone is a singleton in its sample. Antigen unknown. This table comes from immunoSEQ multiplex PCR, and its TCRdb copy is limited to in-frame clones, with some not included. The data show 180,000 or so clones, 92% seen once. Analyses pooled second doses at about 4 or about 12 weeks. The V end was cut by 5 bases, the J end by 2 bases, with 12 bases between. Germline V CDR1 and CDR2: WNHNN, SYGVQD (reference sequence). The CDR3 has 14 amino acids. Sequenced material: peripheral blood, taken 28 days after the second AZD1222 dose. The clonotype was recovered from an adult who received the AZD1222 COVID-19 vaccine. The chain couples TRBV10-1 to TRBJ1-2, with D perhaps TRBD1 (5 bases). In DNA, the CDR3 is TGCGCCAGCAGTTCCGGGACGGACAACTATGGCTACACCTTC. It yields the protein CASSSGTDNYGYTF.